Following are 10 T cell receptor beta chains from one sample sequenced in a study of monozygotic twins with inflammatory bowel disease. No DNA is given; TCRdb re-called the 5' RACE reads and lists each CDR3 protein once. The sample includes about 160,000 distinct CDR3 sequences. The sequenced sample consisted of blood. All receptors derive from a human donor with ulcerative colitis or Crohn's disease, or a healthy co-twin of an affected twin (not recorded which).

The chain joins TRBV18 to TRBJ2-2; TCRdb's D gene call, TRBD1, goes unchecked for lack of DNA. Germline V gene lookup returns CDR1 KGHSH and CDR2 LQKENI. CDR3 size: 13 residues. The CDR3 spells CASSQGVFSELFF. The full variable domain, with the rest looked up from reference TRBV18 and TRBJ2-2, is NAGVMQNPRHLVRRRGQEARLRCSPMKGHSHVYWYRQLPEEGLKFMVYLQKENIIDESGMPKERFSAEFPKEGPSILRIQQVVRGDSAAYFCASSQGVFSELFFGEGSRLTVL.

The V and J genes are TRBV6-5 and TRBJ1-1; absent DNA, TCRdb's TRBD1 call cannot be checked. CDR3 length: 16 amino acids. Germline V gene lookup returns CDR1 MNHEY and CDR2 SVGAGI. CDR3 in amino acids: CASSSRRGTGGTEAFF.

The chain carries TRBV5-1 and TRBJ2-3; as DNA is missing, the TRBD2 call by TCRdb cannot be tested. The CDR3 runs 16 residues. Germline loops: CDR1 SGHRS, CDR2 YFSETQ. The CDR3 sequence: CASSYLAGEGTDTQYF. Looking up the rest from reference TRBV5-1 and TRBJ2-3 gives the full variable domain: KAGVTQTPRYLIKTRGQQVTLSCSPISGHRSVSWYQQTPGQGLQFLFEYFSETQRNKGNFPGRFSGRQFSNSRSEMNVSTLELGDSALYLCASSYLAGEGTDTQYFGPGTRLTVL.

The chain uses TRBV2 and TRBJ2-7. This CDR3 region has 14 residues. The germline CDR1 and CDR2 sequences are SNHLY and FYNNEI. CDR3 amino acids: CASNVKGKLYEQYF.

The chain joins TRBV7-9 to TRBJ2-2; TCRdb selects TRBD2, and the lack of DNA leaves this call unchecked. Per germline, CDR1 SEHNR and CDR2 FQNEAQ (reference sequence). The CDR3 runs 13 residues. CDR3 sequence: CASSPIVRVELFF.

The chain recombines TRBV5-1 with TRBJ2-7; TCRdb returns TRBD1, unconfirmable since there is no DNA. Germline V CDR1 and CDR2: SGHRS, YFSETQ. The CDR3 extends over 14 amino acids. The CDR3 sequence: CASREAGGHYEQYF.

V usage is TRBV19 and J usage is TRBJ2-1; TCRdb proposes TRBD2, but this gene call is untestable without DNA. Germline values: CDR1 LNHDA, CDR2 SQIVND (reference sequence). The CDR3 totals 15 residues. CDR3 protein: CASSIQGRSGHEQFF.

The V and J genes are TRBV28 and TRBJ2-7; TCRdb's assignment of TRBD1 cannot be checked, as there is no DNA. The CDR3 contains 15 residues. The germline V gene encodes CDR1 MDHEN and CDR2 SYDVKM. CDR3 in amino acids: CASSLHTGGPYEQYF.

The V call is TRBV5-4, the J call TRBJ1-1. The CDR3 is 15 residues long. Germline values: CDR1 SGHNT, CDR2 YYREEE (reference sequence). The CDR3 protein is CASSLAGVLNTEAFF.

This rearrangement joins TRBV29-1 to TRBJ2-7; the TCRdb call, TRBD1, lacks DNA for checking. The CDR3 totals 13 residues. In germline, CDR1 is SQVTM, CDR2 ANQGSEA. CDR3 region: CSVVSDRAYEQYF.